This T cell receptor (beta chain) was recorded in a study of T cells after yellow fever vaccination. The CDR3 sequence is 15 residues long. V dropped 7 bases and J dropped 6 bases, with 19 bases sitting between them. TCRdb passed the 5' RACE reads through MiXCR, listing each CDR3 protein once. The profile covers 450,000 to 550,000 distinct CDR3 sequences, with about 19% appearing a single time and roughly an eighth taken by the ten largest. Note on this clonotype: Its antigen remains unknown.

Whole-study results and caveats: Among primary-vaccination clones, most reappeared after the booster, at just under 98% for CD4 and 88% for CD8.

Sample: PBMCs, taken 15 days after the yellow fever booster vaccination. The sequence derives from a man aged 25-45 years who received the YFV17D yellow fever vaccine. The chain carries TRBV12-3 or TRBV12-4 and TRBJ2-1; D is ambiguous. The CDR3 here is CASKLGSVSVNEQFF. CDR3 coding DNA: TGTGCCAGCAAATTAGGGTCTGTCTCGGTCAATGAGCAGTTCTTC.